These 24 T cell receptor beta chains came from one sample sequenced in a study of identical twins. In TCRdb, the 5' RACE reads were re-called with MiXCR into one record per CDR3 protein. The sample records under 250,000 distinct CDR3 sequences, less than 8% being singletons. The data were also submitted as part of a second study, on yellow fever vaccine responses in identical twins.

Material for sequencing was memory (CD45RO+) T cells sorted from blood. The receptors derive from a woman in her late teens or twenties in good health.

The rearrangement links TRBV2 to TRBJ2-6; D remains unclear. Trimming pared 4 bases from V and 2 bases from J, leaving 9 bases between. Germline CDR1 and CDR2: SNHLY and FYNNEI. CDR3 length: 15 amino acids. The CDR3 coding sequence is TGTGCCAGCAGTGCTATGGCCCCTGGGGCCAACGTCCTGACTTTC. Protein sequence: CASSAMAPGANVLTF.

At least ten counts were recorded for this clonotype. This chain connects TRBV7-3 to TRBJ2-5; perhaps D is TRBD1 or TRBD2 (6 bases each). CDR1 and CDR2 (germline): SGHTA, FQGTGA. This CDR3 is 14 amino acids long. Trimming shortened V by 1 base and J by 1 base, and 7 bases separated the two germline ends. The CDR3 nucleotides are TGTGCCAGCAGCTTAAGGGGGGCCCAAGAGACCCAGTACTTC. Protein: CASSLRGAQETQYF.

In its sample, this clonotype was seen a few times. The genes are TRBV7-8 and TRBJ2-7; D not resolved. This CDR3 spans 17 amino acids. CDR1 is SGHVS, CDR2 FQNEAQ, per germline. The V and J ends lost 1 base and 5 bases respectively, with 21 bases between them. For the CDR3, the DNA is TGTGCCAGCAGCTTAGTCCCCGTTTCGGTAGCAACCAACGAGCAGTACTTC. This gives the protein CASSLVPVSVATNEQYF.

The CDR3 loop is CASTLHATSAYEQYF. DNA of the CDR3: TGTGCCAGCACCCTCCACGCGACTAGCGCCTACGAGCAGTACTTC. The V call is TRBV12-3 or TRBV12-4, the J call TRBJ2-7; the match to TRBD2 covers 8 bases. The CDR3 is 15 amino acids. The V and J ends lost 7 bases and 2 bases, in that order; junction bases with no gene match: 10.

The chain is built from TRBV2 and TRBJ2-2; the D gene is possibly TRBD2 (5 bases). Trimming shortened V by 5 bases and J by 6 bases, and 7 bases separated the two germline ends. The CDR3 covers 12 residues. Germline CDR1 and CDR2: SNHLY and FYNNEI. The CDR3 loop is CASSWESGELFF. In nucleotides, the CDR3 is TGTGCCAGCAGTTGGGAGTCCGGGGAGCTGTTTTTT.

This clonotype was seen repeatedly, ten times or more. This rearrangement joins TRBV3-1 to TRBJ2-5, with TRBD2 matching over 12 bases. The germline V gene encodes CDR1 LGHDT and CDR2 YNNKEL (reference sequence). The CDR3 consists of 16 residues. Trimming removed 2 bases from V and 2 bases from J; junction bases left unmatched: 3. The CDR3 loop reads CASSQSLAGGQETQYF. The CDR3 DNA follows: TGTGCCAGCAGCCAATCCCTAGCGGGAGGGCAAGAGACCCAGTACTTC.

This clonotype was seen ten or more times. Here the CDR3 reads CASKVAGEKDEQFF. CDR3 nucleotides: TGTGCCAGCAAGGTAGCGGGGGAAAAGGATGAGCAGTTCTTC. The chain carries TRBV12-3 or TRBV12-4 and TRBJ2-1; 9 bases map to TRBD2. V lost 7 bases and J lost 8; bases outside the gene matches: 9. The CDR3 contains 14 residues.

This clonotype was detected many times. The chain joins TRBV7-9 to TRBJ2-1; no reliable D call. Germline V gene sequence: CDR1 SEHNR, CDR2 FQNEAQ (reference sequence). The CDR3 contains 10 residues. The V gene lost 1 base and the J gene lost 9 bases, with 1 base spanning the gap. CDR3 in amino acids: CASSLVEQFF. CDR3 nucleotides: TGTGCCAGCAGCTTAGTTGAGCAGTTCTTC.

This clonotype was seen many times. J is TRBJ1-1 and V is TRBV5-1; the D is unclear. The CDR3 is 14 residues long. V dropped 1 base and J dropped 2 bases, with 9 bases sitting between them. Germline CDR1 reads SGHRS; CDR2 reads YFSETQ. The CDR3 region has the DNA TGCGCCAGCAGCTTGTTAGCCGTAAACACTGAAGCTTTCTTT. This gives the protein CASSLLAVNTEAFF.

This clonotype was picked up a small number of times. The CDR3 loop reads CASSRTGGASEQYF. CDR3 DNA: TGTGCCAGCAGCCGAACAGGGGGGGCCTCTGAGCAGTACTTC. The rearrangement joins TRBV7-3 to TRBJ2-7; tentative D call: TRBD1 (8 bases). This CDR3 is built from 14 residues. V dropped 5 bases and J dropped 7 bases, with 18 bases sitting between them. Germline lookup yields CDR1 SGHTA and CDR2 FQGTGA.

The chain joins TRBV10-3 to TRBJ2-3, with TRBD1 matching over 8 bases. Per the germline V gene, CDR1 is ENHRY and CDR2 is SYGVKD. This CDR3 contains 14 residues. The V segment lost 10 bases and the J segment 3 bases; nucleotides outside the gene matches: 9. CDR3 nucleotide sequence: TGTGCCACCACCGCGGGACAGGTAACAGATACGCAGTATTTT. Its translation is CATTAGQVTDTQYF.

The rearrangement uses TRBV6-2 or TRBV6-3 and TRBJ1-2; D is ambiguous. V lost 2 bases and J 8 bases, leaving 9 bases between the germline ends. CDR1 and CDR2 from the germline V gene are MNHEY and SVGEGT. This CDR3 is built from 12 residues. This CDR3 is CASSYEGKGYTF. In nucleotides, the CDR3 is TGTGCCAGCAGTTACGAAGGCAAAGGCTACACCTTC.

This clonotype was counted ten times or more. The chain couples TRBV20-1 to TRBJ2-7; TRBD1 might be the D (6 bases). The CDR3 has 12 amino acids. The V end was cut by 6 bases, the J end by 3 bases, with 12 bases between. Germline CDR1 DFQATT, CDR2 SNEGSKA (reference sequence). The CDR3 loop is CSAQTGIYEQYF. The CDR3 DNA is TGCAGTGCCCAGACAGGCATCTACGAGCAGTACTTC.

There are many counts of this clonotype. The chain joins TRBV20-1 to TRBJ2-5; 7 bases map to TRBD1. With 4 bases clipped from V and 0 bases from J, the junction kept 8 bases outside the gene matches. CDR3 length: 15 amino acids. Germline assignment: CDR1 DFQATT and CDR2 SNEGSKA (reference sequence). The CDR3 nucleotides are TGCAGTGCTATCCCGACAGGGAAGAACCAAGAGACCCAGTACTTC. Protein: CSAIPTGKNQETQYF.

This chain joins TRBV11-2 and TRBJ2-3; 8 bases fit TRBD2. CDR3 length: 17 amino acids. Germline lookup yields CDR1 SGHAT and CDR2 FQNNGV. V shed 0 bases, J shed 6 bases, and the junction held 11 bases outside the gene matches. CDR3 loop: CASSLDRAGGRRDTQYF. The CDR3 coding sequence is TGTGCCAGCAGCTTAGACAGGGCGGGAGGACGAAGGGATACGCAGTATTTT.

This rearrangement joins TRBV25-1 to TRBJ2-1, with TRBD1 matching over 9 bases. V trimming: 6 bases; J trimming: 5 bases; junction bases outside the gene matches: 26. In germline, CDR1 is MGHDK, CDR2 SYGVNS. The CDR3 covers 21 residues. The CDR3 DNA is TGTGCCAGCAGCCCCGACTCAGGTTTGGGACAGGGTAGGAACGGGAACAATGAGCAGTTCTTC. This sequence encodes CASSPDSGLGQGRNGNNEQFF.

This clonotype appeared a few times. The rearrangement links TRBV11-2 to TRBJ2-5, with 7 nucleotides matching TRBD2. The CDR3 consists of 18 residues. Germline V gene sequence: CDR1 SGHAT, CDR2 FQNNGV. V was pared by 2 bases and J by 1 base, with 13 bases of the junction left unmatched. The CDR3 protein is CASSLFYGGTTTQETQYF. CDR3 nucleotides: TGTGCCAGCAGCTTATTTTACGGGGGGACCACAACCCAAGAGACCCAGTACTTC. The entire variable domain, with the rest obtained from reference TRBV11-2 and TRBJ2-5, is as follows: EAGVAQSPRYKIIEKRQSVAFWCNPISGHATLYWYQQILGQGPKLLIQFQNNGVVDDSQLPKDRFSAERLKGVDSTLKIQPAKLEDSAVYLCASSLFYGGTTTQETQYFGPGTRLLVL.

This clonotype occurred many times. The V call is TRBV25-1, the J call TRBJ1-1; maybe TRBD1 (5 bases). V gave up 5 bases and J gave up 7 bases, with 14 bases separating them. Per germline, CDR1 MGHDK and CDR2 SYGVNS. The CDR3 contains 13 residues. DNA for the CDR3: TGTGCCAGCAGTCCAGCCGTGGGGGGTGAAGCTTTCTTT. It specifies CASSPAVGGEAFF. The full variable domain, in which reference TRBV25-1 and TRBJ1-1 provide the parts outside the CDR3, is EADIYQTPRYLVIGTGKKITLECSQTMGHDKMYWYQQDPGMELHLIHYSYGVNSTEKGDLSSESTVSRIRTEHFPLTLESARPSHTSQYLCASSPAVGGEAFFGQGTRLTVV.

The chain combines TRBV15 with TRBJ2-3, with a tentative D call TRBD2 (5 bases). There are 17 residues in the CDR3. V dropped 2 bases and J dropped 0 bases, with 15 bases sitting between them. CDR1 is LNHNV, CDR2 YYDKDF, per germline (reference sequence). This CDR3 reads CATSRFPRGTSTDTQYF. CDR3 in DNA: TGTGCCACCAGCAGATTCCCTCGGGGTACTAGCACAGATACGCAGTATTTT.

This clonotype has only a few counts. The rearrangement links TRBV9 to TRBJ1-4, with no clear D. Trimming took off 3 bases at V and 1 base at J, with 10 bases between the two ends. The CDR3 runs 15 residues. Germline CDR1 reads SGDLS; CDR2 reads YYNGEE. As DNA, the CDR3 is TGTGCCAGCAGCGCACGGGCCCAAACTAATGAAAAACTGTTTTTT. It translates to CASSARAQTNEKLFF.

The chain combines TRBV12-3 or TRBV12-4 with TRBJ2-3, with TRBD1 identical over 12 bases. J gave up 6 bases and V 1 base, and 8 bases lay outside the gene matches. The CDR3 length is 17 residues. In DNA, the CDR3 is TGTGCCAGCAGTTTAGGTCTGGGACAGGGGGCCGGGGATACGCAGTATTTT. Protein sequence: CASSLGLGQGAGDTQYF.

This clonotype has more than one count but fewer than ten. The CDR3 nucleotides are TGCGCCAGCAGCGCGGGTTGGGACAGCACCTACGAGCAGTACTTC. This encodes CASSAGWDSTYEQYF. The chain has TRBV5-1 and TRBJ2-7; TRBD1 matches 7 bases. V trimming: 4 bases; J trimming: 2 bases; junction bases outside the gene matches: 9. This CDR3 contains 15 residues. Germline V gives CDR1 SGHRS, CDR2 YFSETQ.

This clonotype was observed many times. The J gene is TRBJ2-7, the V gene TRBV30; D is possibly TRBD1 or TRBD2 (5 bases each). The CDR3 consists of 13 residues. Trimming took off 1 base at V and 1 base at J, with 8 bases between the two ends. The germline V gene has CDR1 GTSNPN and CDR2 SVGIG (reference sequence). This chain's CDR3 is CAWSGGDSYEQYF. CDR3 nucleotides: TGTGCCTGGAGTGGAGGGGATTCCTACGAGCAGTACTTC.

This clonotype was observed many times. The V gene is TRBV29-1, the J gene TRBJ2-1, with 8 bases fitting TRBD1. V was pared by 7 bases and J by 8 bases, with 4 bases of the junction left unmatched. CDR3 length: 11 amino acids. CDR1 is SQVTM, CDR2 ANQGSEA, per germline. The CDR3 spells CSGTGGDEQFF. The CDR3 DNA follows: TGCAGCGGCACAGGGGGAGATGAGCAGTTCTTC.